This T cell receptor (beta chain) derives from a study of technical replicates of blood from several donors. TCRdb keeps only in-frame clones here, not all; method: immunoSEQ multiplex PCR. The data contain over 75,000 clones, about 97% of them singletons. The V segment lost 2 bases and the J segment 7 bases; nucleotides outside the gene matches: 5. Germline assignment: CDR1 SGHAT and CDR2 FQNNGV. CDR3 length: 14 amino acids. The source of this sequence is a human donor in good health. The specimen sequenced was T cells isolated from PBMCs. The chain employs TRBV11-2 and TRBJ2-1; 7 positions match TRBD2. The CDR3 region has the DNA TGTGCCAGCAGCTTAAGCGGGATTGGAAATGAGCAGTTCTTC. This gives the protein CASSLSGIGNEQFF.